This entry concerns a single TCR beta chain. What it binds is unknown. A read error may account for a junction end that differs from germline. The CDR3 covers 14 residues. Germline V gene sequence: CDR1 SGHDN, CDR2 FVKESK. Sequencing used immunoSEQ multiplex PCR; TCRdb keeps in-frame clones, though not all of them. There are 100,000 to 150,000 clones in the sample; approximately 91% occur only once, and 1.4% lies in the top ten. This specimen comes from a study of cytomegalovirus exposure and HLA in healthy donors. Study-wide results and limits: Overall, some 160 TCR beta chains were annotated as cytomegalovirus-associated. Most sequenced TCRs were rare (though some public TCRs occurred in many donors).

Separate from the 666-subject first cohort was the approximately 110-subject validation cohort, to which the donors belonged. The TCR sequence derives from a man aged 25 to 40 in good health and CMV-seronegative. Sequenced sample: PBMCs. The V gene is TRBV14, the J gene TRBJ2-1, with TRBD1 matching 9 bases. CDR3 protein: CASRQGNRGHEQFF. DNA for the CDR3: TGTGCCAGCAGACAAGGAAACAGGGGGCATGAGCAGTTCTTC.